The 21 T cell receptor beta chains below all came from one sample that was sequenced in a study of Ad26.COV2.S vaccination and SARS-CoV-2 variants. The table came from immunoSEQ multiplex PCR; TCRdb's copy has only in-frame clones and leaves some out. In the table there are around 250,000 clones, roughly 89% of which are singletons. Sample treatment: around 19 received Ad26.COV2.S at low or high dose, single or two shots; 5 received placebo; per-sample allocation not given. Following the first vaccine or placebo injection, samples were taken on day 63. Sequencing used peripheral blood, obtained in a trial of Ad26.COV2.S vaccine versus placebo. These receptors came from a person aged 18-65 years who received the Ad26.COV2.S COVID-19 vaccine or a placebo.

V and J are TRBV3-1 (or the pseudogene TRBV3-2) and TRBJ2-3, with 10 bases matching TRBD2. Germline V gene sequence: CDR1 LGHDT, CDR2 YNNKEL (reference sequence). V dropped 0 bases and J dropped 5; count of bases not matched to a gene: 14. This CDR3 region has 19 residues. CDR3: CASSQDGSSGSRIGDTQYF. CDR3 DNA: TGTGCCAGCAGCCAAGATGGGTCTAGCGGGAGTCGGATTGGAGATACGCAGTATTTT.

This chain joins TRBV24-1 and TRBJ2-1, with D hard to call. V dropped 0 bases and J dropped 7 bases, with 12 bases sitting between them. This CDR3 spans 15 amino acids. CDR1 is KGHDR, CDR2 SFDVKD, per germline. CDR3: CATSDLQFGKNEQFF. The CDR3 bases are TGTGCCACCAGTGATTTGCAATTTGGGAAGAATGAGCAGTTCTTC.

This clone was seen a few times. This chain connects TRBV7-9 to TRBJ1-3; D is uncertain. Trimming took off 4 bases at V and 0 bases at J, with 10 bases between the two ends. The CDR3 sequence is 15 residues long. The germline gives CDR1 SEHNR, CDR2 FQNEAQ (reference sequence). CDR3 loop: CASSWAGSSGNTIYF. The CDR3 DNA reads as TGTGCCAGCAGCTGGGCAGGTAGCTCTGGAAACACCATATATTTT. Complete variable domain (other parts from reference TRBV7-9 and TRBJ1-3): DTGVSQNPRHKITKRGQNVTFRCDPISEHNRLYWYRQTLGQGPEFLTYFQNEAQLEKSRLLSDRFSAERPKGSFSTLEIQRTEQGDSAMYLCASSWAGSSGNTIYFGEGSWLTVV.

This clone was detected once. The chain joins TRBV12-1 to TRBJ2-7; the table's D call, TRBD2, was not checked against the DNA. TRBV12-1 is a pseudogene segment. This CDR3 has 19 residues. The DNA of the CDR3 is TGTGCCAGCAGTTTTCACATTAACGCTAGGCGGGGGAGCTCCTACGAGCAGTACGTC. Translating gives CASSFHINARRGSSYEQYV.

CDR3 nucleotides: TGCAGCGGTCGCGCCGGGACAGGGGGCCAAGAGACCCAGTACTTC. Translation: CSGRAGTGGQETQYF. The rearrangement links TRBV29-1 to TRBJ2-5; 11 bases fit TRBD1. V was pared by 7 bases and J by 1 base, with 8 bases of the junction left unmatched. The CDR3 runs to 15 residues. CDR1 and CDR2 (germline): SQVTM, ANQGSEA.

The rearrangement joins TRBV7-2 to TRBJ2-1, with D perhaps matching TRBD1 (5 bases). The germline V gene has CDR1 SGHTA and CDR2 FQGNSA. The CDR3 is 15 amino acids. Trimming shortened V by 2 bases and J by 4 bases, and 12 bases separated the two germline ends. The CDR3 sequence is CASSLSRGSYNEQFF. The CDR3 DNA reads as TGTGCCAGCAGCTTAAGTAGGGGTTCGTACAATGAGCAGTTCTTC.

The rearrangement joins TRBV24-1 to TRBJ1-2, with D hard to call. V was clipped by 1 base and J by 3 bases, with 5 bases between them. CDR3 size: 13 residues. Germline CDR1 is KGHDR and CDR2 is SFDVKD. As DNA, the CDR3 is TGTGCCACCAGTGATTTTGATCACTATGGCTACACCTTC. It codes for CATSDFDHYGYTF.

V and J are TRBV4-2 and TRBJ2-7; 10 bases are a match to TRBD1. Per the germline V gene, CDR1 is LGHNA and CDR2 is YNFKEQ. This CDR3 is built from 15 residues. The ends lost 3 bases at V and 4 bases at J; junction bases unmatched: 6. CDR3 sequence reads: CASSQYRDRGYEQYF. The DNA for the CDR3 is TGTGCCAGCAGCCAGTACCGGGACAGGGGATACGAGCAGTACTTC.

The chain recombines TRBV24-1 with TRBJ2-3; TRBD1 might be the D (7 bases). This CDR3 has 18 amino acids. Germline values: CDR1 KGHDR, CDR2 SFDVKD. V lost 3 bases to trimming and J lost 2 bases, with 20 bases between them. CDR3 protein: CATSDAGQTVPPTDTQYF. The CDR3 DNA follows: TGTGCCACCAGTGATGCGGGACAGACCGTTCCTCCCACAGATACGCAGTATTTT.

The V call is TRBV7-2, the J call TRBJ2-5; D remains unclear. Trimming took 3 bases from V and 5 from J, leaving 13 bases between them. Per germline, CDR1 SGHTA and CDR2 FQGNSA. The CDR3 loop spans 14 amino acids. CDR3 sequence: CASSFLSTMETQYF. The CDR3 DNA is TGTGCCAGCAGCTTCCTCTCTACTATGGAGACCCAGTACTTC. The whole variable domain, filled in from reference TRBV7-2 and TRBJ2-5, reads GAGVSQSPSNKVTEKGKDVELRCDPISGHTALYWYRQSLGQGLEFLIYFQGNSAPDKSGLPSDRFSAERTGGSVSTLTIQRTQQEDSAVYLCASSFLSTMETQYFGPGTRLLVL.

The CDR3 reads CASRDISGSGANVLTF. CDR3 in DNA: TGTGCCAGCAGAGACATTAGCGGGTCTGGGGCCAACGTCCTGACTTTC. This chain links TRBV2 with TRBJ2-6, with 7 bases that match TRBD2. There are 16 residues in the CDR3. J gave up 1 base and V 6 bases, and 6 bases lay outside the gene matches. CDR1 is SNHLY, CDR2 FYNNEI, per germline.

This clone was seen more than once but under ten times. This chain uses TRBV5-6 with TRBJ1-5, with D tentatively TRBD1 (5 bases). CDR3 length equals 14 residues. Germline V gives CDR1 SGHDT, CDR2 YYEEEE. Deletions cut 4 bases from V and 7 bases from J, with 15 bases between. CDR3 DNA sequence: TGTGCCAGCAGCCTGGGCATCTGGGACCAGCCCCAGCATTTT. Translated: CASSLGIWDQPQHF.

This chain joins TRBV9 and TRBJ1-6; TRBD1 agrees at 8 bases. There are 16 residues in the CDR3. Germline assignment: CDR1 SGDLS and CDR2 YYNGEE. V dropped 3 bases and J dropped 5; count of bases not matched to a gene: 7. The CDR3 protein is CASSDRGGIDNSPLHF. The CDR3 nucleotides are TGTGCCAGCAGCGACAGGGGGGGGATTGATAATTCACCCCTCCACTTT.

CDR3 region: CASSSPDLQKLNEQFF. The CDR3 nucleotides are TGTGCCAGCAGTTCCCCAGATTTACAAAAACTCAATGAGCAGTTCTTC. The chain recombines TRBV6-2 or TRBV6-3 with TRBJ2-1; D gene ambiguous. Per the germline V gene, CDR1 is MNHEY and CDR2 is SVGEGT. V lost 4 bases, J lost 6 bases, and 19 bases lay in between. The CDR3 runs to 16 residues.

CDR3 coding DNA: TGTGCTAGTGGTTTGACCCAAACCGCCAGGAACACTGAAGCTTTCTTT. Protein product: CASGLTQTARNTEAFF. The rearrangement links TRBV12-5 to TRBJ1-1; D remains ambiguous. This CDR3 spans 16 amino acids. The V and J ends lost 2 bases and 1 base respectively, with 14 bases between them. The germline CDR1 and CDR2 sequences are LGHNT and FRNRAP.

The CDR3 DNA is TGTGCCAGCAGCGCCCCGGACAGGGAATACGAGCAGTACTTC. This gives the protein CASSAPDREYEQYF. The V call is TRBV9, the J call TRBJ2-7, with 8 bases matching TRBD1. Trimming took 3 bases from V and 4 from J; bases not matched to a gene: 6. In germline, CDR1 is SGDLS, CDR2 YYNGEE. The CDR3 runs 14 residues.

The rearrangement links TRBV7-9 to TRBJ2-1; 10 nucleotides line up with TRBD2. This CDR3 has 14 amino acids. Per germline, CDR1 SEHNR and CDR2 FQNEAQ (reference sequence). V shed 5 bases and J 4 bases; nucleotides not matched to a gene: 2. This CDR3 is CASSASGSYNEQFF. The CDR3 bases are TGTGCCAGCAGCGCTAGCGGGAGTTACAATGAGCAGTTCTTC.

This clone appeared a few times. This chain connects TRBV7-2 to TRBJ1-4, with 7 positions matching TRBD1. Germline values: CDR1 SGHTA, CDR2 FQGNSA. The CDR3 consists of 16 residues. Trimming at V came to 6 bases and at J to 0 bases, leaving 7 bases not matched to a gene. CDR3 loop: CASRRGQSATNEKLFF. The CDR3 nucleotides are TGTGCCAGCAGAAGGGGACAGTCTGCAACTAATGAAAAACTGTTTTTT.

This sequence joins TRBV5-1 and TRBJ2-2; D uncertain. Trimming took off 5 bases at V and 2 bases at J, with 13 bases between the two ends. Germline V CDR1 and CDR2: SGHRS, YFSETQ. The length of the CDR3 is 15 residues. CDR3 protein: CASRIRGLNTGELFF. The CDR3 bases are TGCGCCAGCAGGATAAGAGGCCTTAACACCGGGGAGCTGTTTTTT.

This chain joins TRBV16 and TRBJ2-5; D is undetermined. Trimming removed 2 bases from V and 6 bases from J, with 7 bases in between. Germline V CDR1 and CDR2: KGHSY, FQNENV. The CDR3 covers 12 residues. The CDR3 region is CASSQPVKTQYF. For the CDR3, the DNA is TGTGCCAGCAGCCAACCGGTGAAGACCCAGTACTTC.

The chain's CDR3 is CASSYTGTADLDGYTF. CDR3 coding DNA: TGTGCCAGCAGTTATACCGGGACAGCGGATCTCGACGGCTACACCTTC. This chain joins TRBV6-2 or TRBV6-3 and TRBJ1-2; TRBD1 matches 7 bases. Germline CDR1 reads MNHEY; CDR2 reads SVGEGT. The trim removed 3 bases at V and 8 bases at J, leaving 15 bases unmatched. The CDR3 sequence is 16 residues long.